This T cell receptor (beta chain) was sequenced in a study of CD8 T cells in Susac syndrome. From blood CD8+ and CD4+ T cells, the TCR beta chain was sequenced. Negative isolation was used for CD8+ and CD4+ T cells and FACS enrichment for TEMRA cells. Findings of the study overall: It was acknowledged in the study that the number of individuals who were included in its TCR sequencing and HLA analysis was relatively small.

As concerns this clonotype: Antigen: not known.

The authors reverse transcribed roughly 0.5 to 1 ug RNA with random hexamers. The TCR beta CDR3 was amplified by immunoSEQ multiplex PCR across 54 Vbeta, 13 Jbeta. MiXCR, run by TCRdb on the immunoSEQ multiplex PCR reads, gives a single entry per CDR3 protein. Here the sample spans about 200,000 distinct CDR3 sequences, roughly 94% being singletons. CDR3 size: 13 residues. Germline V lookup: CDR1 DFQATT, CDR2 SNEGSKA (reference sequence). The sequenced sample was CD4+ T cells from PBMCs. This clonotype originated in a human donor in good health. The genes are TRBV20-1 and TRBJ2-3; D is possibly TRBD2 (6 bases). The CDR3 DNA reads as TGCAGCCGAAGCGGGTCGTCCACAGATACGCAGTATTTT. It translates to CSRSGSSTDTQYF.